This T cell receptor beta chain comes out of a study of T-cell memory formation after mild COVID-19 (dated by TCRdb to the early 2020s). For the wider study: TCR sequence clusters from the two donors were largely donor specific. Two young, previously healthy adult volunteers, one female and one male, were included in the cohort. Longitudinal TCRalpha and TCRbeta repertoire sequencing tracked T-cell clones expanding and contracting after mild COVID-19 in two donors.

Including the terminal cysteine and phenylalanine, the CDR3 comprises 16 residues. CDR3 DNA only is kept here, 48 bases in frame from base 1. Ficoll-Paque density gradient centrifugation was the method used to isolate PBMCs. On the study overall, not on this receptor specifically: SARS-CoV-2 specificity of the second-wave clones peaking on day 37 was not confirmed. The detection of some responding clones in pre-infection memory suggests that pre-existing cross-reactive memory T cells joined the SARS-CoV-2 response. Contracting CD4+ clones were located mainly in the CM and EM memory subsets, whereas CD8+ clones were found to be enriched in EMRA. Clones contracting from day 15 to 85 had balanced CD4/CD8 phenotypes, while a second wave expanding from day 15 to 37 was biased towards CD4+. Only a couple of mild cases were covered in the study, and larger cohorts including severe cases with pre-infection samples were considered necessary.

The sequencing machine was an Illumina NovaSeq 6000. TCRalpha and TCRbeta cDNA libraries were built by 5'RACE with constant-segment primers, adding sample barcodes and unique molecular identifiers. Trizol reagent was used to extract RNA from every sample. Amplification of the libraries took two PCR steps, and the second step added a second sample barcode plus Illumina TruSeq adapters. Libraries were sequenced on an Illumina NovaSeq with 2 x 150 bp paired-end reads. The original pipeline was this. Demultiplexing of reads and collapsing into UMI-guided consensus sequences were performed with migec v1.2.7. Using mixcr v2.1.11, UMI consensuses were aligned to TRA and TRB V and J templates and then assembled into clonotypes. Expanded or contracted clonotypes were those called significant by both edgeR and NoisET, with noise models trained on biological replicates. edgeR calls used a false discovery rate-adjusted p below 0.01 and a log2 fold-change threshold of 1. As an exploratory analysis of dynamics, max-normalized trajectories of the 1000 most abundant clonotypes were examined with PCA combined with hierarchical clustering. The CD4 or CD8 phenotype of responding clones was assigned using the separately sequenced CD4+ and CD8+ repertoires. TCRdb trimmed the raw reads at Q25, called clones with MiXCR and kept productive beta chains. Entries are consolidated by CDR3 protein sequence, retaining the most common genes and DNA. The V and J calls follow TCRdb's processing rather than the paper's. The sample table records roughly 310,000 distinct CDR3 sequences; about a sixth of these occur just once. The ten largest clonotypes hold around 20% of the sample.

A note on this clonotype: Its antigen target is currently unknown. No per-base quality is available; no much larger clone lies one base away.

Here the chain combines TRBV21-1 and TRBJ2-5; TRBD2, the D gene given by the table, was not confirmed from the DNA. TRBV21-1 constitutes a pseudogene. The TCR originated in a man younger than 30 who had mild COVID-19 (a few samples of this study predate the infection). The sample titles of this study are shuffled in the database, so cell type and time point are left out; the donor was told from shared clones. The sample comprised PBMCs or a T cell subset sorted from them (not recorded which). The CDR3 here reads CASSKRRQGRWIAGNF. The nucleotide sequence reads TGTGCCAGCAGCAAAAGGAGACAGGGACGATGGATAGCGGGGAACTTC.